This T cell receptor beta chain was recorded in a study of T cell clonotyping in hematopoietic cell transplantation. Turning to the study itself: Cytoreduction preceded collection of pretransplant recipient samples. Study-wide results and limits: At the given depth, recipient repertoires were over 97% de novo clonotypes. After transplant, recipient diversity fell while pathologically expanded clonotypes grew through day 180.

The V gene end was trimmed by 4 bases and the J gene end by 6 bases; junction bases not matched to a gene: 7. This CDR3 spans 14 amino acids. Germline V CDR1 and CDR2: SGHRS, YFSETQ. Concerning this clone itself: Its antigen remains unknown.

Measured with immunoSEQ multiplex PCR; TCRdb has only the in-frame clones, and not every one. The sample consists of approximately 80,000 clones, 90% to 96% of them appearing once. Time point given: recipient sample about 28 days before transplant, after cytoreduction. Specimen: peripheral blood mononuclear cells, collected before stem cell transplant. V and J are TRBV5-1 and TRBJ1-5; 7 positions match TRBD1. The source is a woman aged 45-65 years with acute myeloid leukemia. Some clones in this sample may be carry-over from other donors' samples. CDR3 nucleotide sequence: TGCGCCAGCAGCGACCGACAGGGTGGTCAGCCCCAGCATTTT. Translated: CASSDRQGGQPQHF.